These 20 T cell receptor beta chains originate from one sample sequenced in a study of metastatic and nonmetastatic thyroid tumors. Ahead of thyroid surgery, no patient had received treatment of any kind. Using MiXCR, TCRdb re-called clones from the PCR reads. The sample has 21,000 or so clones; about a sixth are singletons. Input material: blood. The receptors were gathered from a male donor with papillary thyroid cancer or a benign thyroid nodule (not recorded which). Some clones in this sample may be carry-over from other donors' samples.

This clone has at least ten counts. CDR3 sequence: CAEGGDDNSPLHF. The DNA for the CDR3 is TGTGCCGAGGGGGGCGATGATAATTCACCCCTCCACTTT. The chain links TRBV5-8 to TRBJ1-6; a weak D match, TRBD1 (6 bases). Trimming took off 10 bases at V and 5 bases at J, with 13 bases between the two ends. Germline V lookup: CDR1 SGHTS, CDR2 YDEGEE. The CDR3 consists of 13 residues. Filled out from reference TRBV5-8 and TRBJ1-6, the complete variable domain reads EAGVTQSPTHLIKTRGQQATLRCSPISGHTSVYWYQQALGLGLQFLLWYDEGEERNRGNFPPRFSGRQFPNYSSELNVNALELEDSALYLCAEGGDDNSPLHFGNGTRLTVT.

V and J are TRBV11-3 and TRBJ2-6, with 7 bases identical to TRBD1. In germline, CDR1 is SGHNT, CDR2 YENEEA. This CDR3 has 16 amino acids. V shed 5 bases and J 4 bases; nucleotides not matched to a gene: 8. CDR3 sequence (DNA): TGTGCCAGCAGCATCATGACAGGGACCGGGGCCAACGTCCTGACTTTC. Its translation is CASSIMTGTGANVLTF.

This clone was counted at least ten times. The V gene is TRBV5-6, the J gene TRBJ2-3; D might be TRBD1 (6 bases). The ends were cut back, 3 bases at V and 2 bases at J, with 13 bases in the middle. The CDR3 loop spans 15 amino acids. CDR1 and CDR2 from the germline V gene are SGHDT and YYEEEE. CDR3 coding DNA: TGTGCCAGCAGCTCCGTTGACAGGTCCACAGATACGCAGTATTTT. Amino acid sequence: CASSSVDRSTDTQYF.

This clone showed up many times. The V gene is TRBV2, the J gene TRBJ2-2, with 12 bases identical to TRBD2. CDR1 is SNHLY, CDR2 FYNNEI, per germline. The CDR3 is made up of 20 amino acids. With V trimmed by 4 bases and J by 0 bases, 12 bases remained unmatched. CDR3 residues: CASSAPPGLAGPANTGELFF. The CDR3 DNA sequence: TGTGCCAGCAGTGCCCCTCCGGGACTAGCGGGCCCCGCGAACACCGGGGAGCTGTTTTTT.

There are many counts of this clone. The chain couples TRBV5-1 to TRBJ1-4; 10 bases match TRBD1. Germline CDR1 SGHRS, CDR2 YFSETQ. With V trimmed by 4 bases and J by 5 bases, 11 bases remained unmatched. CDR3 length: 17 residues. This CDR3 is CASSLEGQGKGNEKLFF. For the CDR3, the DNA is TGCGCCAGCAGCCTGGAGGGACAGGGGAAGGGGAATGAAAAACTGTTTTTT.

This rearrangement joins TRBV3-1 to TRBJ2-2; D gene unclear. V was pared by 3 bases and J by 6 bases, with 11 bases between. Germline V gene lookup returns CDR1 LGHDT and CDR2 YNNKEL (reference sequence). This CDR3 spans 14 amino acids. This chain's CDR3 is CASSHKKIPGELFF. The CDR3 DNA reads as TGTGCCAGCAGCCACAAGAAGATCCCCGGGGAGCTGTTTTTT.

This clone counts as medium-sized (0.01 to 0.1%). The chain carries TRBV12-3 or TRBV12-4 and TRBJ1-2, with no clear D. The CDR3 sequence is 14 residues long. V gave up 6 bases and J gave up 5 bases, with 16 bases separating them. The CDR3, as DNA: TGTGCCAGCAGCCCATCCAGAGGGATGTATGGCTACACCTTC. Translated: CASSPSRGMYGYTF.

This clone was seen ten or more times. This chain joins TRBV5-1 and TRBJ2-2; possibly TRBD2 for D (6 bases). Trimming left V 0 bases short and J 4 bases short, with 7 bases between. Germline V gene lookup returns CDR1 SGHRS and CDR2 YFSETQ. The CDR3 is 14 amino acids. Written as DNA, the CDR3 is TGCGCCAGCAGCTTGGCCGGGGGCACCGGGGAGCTGTTTTTT. Translation: CASSLAGGTGELFF.

As DNA, the CDR3 is TGTGCCAGCCGACCCGGCTCCTCCTACGAGCAGTACTTC. It yields the protein CASRPGSSYEQYF. This sequence joins TRBV6-2 or TRBV6-3 and TRBJ2-7; D is ambiguous. V gave up 8 bases and J gave up 0 bases, with 11 bases separating them. The CDR3 has 13 residues. CDR1 is MNHEY and CDR2 is SVGEGT in the germline V gene.

This clone was counted at least ten times. The chain carries TRBV9 and TRBJ2-7; D is undetermined. V was shortened by 0 bases and J by 2 bases, with 12 bases between the two germline ends. The germline CDR1 and CDR2 sequences are SGDLS and YYNGEE. The CDR3 spans 15 residues. The DNA of the CDR3 is TGTGCCAGCAGCGTAGTCCACTCTCTGGCCTACGAGCAGTACTTC. As protein: CASSVVHSLAYEQYF.

This clone was picked up many times. For the CDR3, the DNA is TGTGCCAGCACCACCGGGAGGAGGGGGGGGGAGACCCAGTACTTC. This codes for CASTTGRRGGETQYF. V and J are TRBV6-1 and TRBJ2-5, with a weak D call TRBD2 (7 bases). CDR1 is MNHNS, CDR2 SASEGT, per germline. V was clipped by 7 bases and J by 5 bases, with 20 bases between them. This CDR3 contains 15 residues.

This clone was seen at least ten times. The chain couples TRBV7-2 to TRBJ1-2; D call uncertain. The ends were cut back, 4 bases at V and 2 bases at J, with 8 bases in the middle. Germline CDR1 is SGHTA and CDR2 is FQGNSA. The CDR3 sequence is 13 residues long. CDR3 protein: CASSSYTNYGYTF. The CDR3 region has the DNA TGTGCCAGCAGCTCTTATACAAACTATGGCTACACCTTC.

This clone is termed medium-sized. CDR3 residues: CAWSLVPGQGTDTQYF. CDR3 DNA sequence: TGTGCCTGGAGCCTTGTTCCGGGACAGGGAACAGATACGCAGTATTTT. The V gene is TRBV30, the J gene TRBJ2-3; 9 nucleotides match TRBD1. The junction had 10 bases not matched to a gene; V was cut back by 3 bases and J by 3 bases. The V gene's germline CDR1 is GTSNPN and CDR2 SVGIG (reference sequence). This CDR3 is 16 amino acids long.

This clone was picked up many times. The chain uses TRBV20-1 and TRBJ1-1; the D gene is possibly TRBD1 (5 bases). V lost 6 bases and J lost 0, with 14 bases in between. Germline lookup yields CDR1 DFQATT and CDR2 SNEGSKA (reference sequence). This CDR3 contains 14 residues. CDR3 nucleotide sequence: TGCAGTGCCAACAAATTGGGGGTGAACACTGAAGCTTTCTTT. Translated: CSANKLGVNTEAFF.

V is TRBV18 and J is TRBJ1-2; 8 positions agree with TRBD1. This CDR3 has 13 residues. Germline CDR1 reads KGHSH; CDR2 reads LQKENI. The junction had 7 bases not matched to a gene; V was cut back by 5 bases and J by 8 bases. The DNA of the CDR3 is TGTGCCAGCTCAAGCGGACAGGGTGACGGCTACACCTTC. It encodes CASSSGQGDGYTF.

This clone is judged medium-sized (0.01 to 0.1%). The chain uses TRBV6-1 and TRBJ1-4; D may be TRBD1 (6 bases). V lost 6 bases and J lost 4, with 12 bases in between. Germline V gene sequence: CDR1 MNHNS, CDR2 SASEGT. The CDR3 has 14 residues. This CDR3 reads CASRVDRHNEKLFF. CDR3 DNA sequence: TGTGCCAGCAGGGTTGACAGGCATAATGAAAAACTGTTTTTT.

The sample holds a few counts of this clone. The rearrangement links TRBV5-6 to TRBJ2-2, with 7 bases matching TRBD1. The CDR3 consists of 16 residues. The V gene end was trimmed by 0 bases and the J gene end by 7 bases; junction bases not matched to a gene: 9. Germline V gene sequence: CDR1 SGHDT, CDR2 YYEEEE. The CDR3 spells CASSLAIRGTGGELFF. The DNA for the CDR3 is TGTGCCAGCAGCTTGGCCATCAGGGGGACGGGCGGGGAGCTGTTTTTT.

This clone occurred many times. The chain has TRBV7-8 and TRBJ2-7, with TRBD1 matching over 9 bases. The CDR3 consists of 15 residues. The junction had 10 bases not matched to a gene; V was cut back by 5 bases and J by 5 bases. CDR1 is SGHVS, CDR2 FQNEAQ, per germline. CDR3 coding DNA: TGTGCCAGCAGCCCCCGAGGGACAGGGCTTCACGAGCAGTACTTC. It is translated as CASSPRGTGLHEQYF.

As regards this clone: A read error may be the cause here, since a much bigger clone is one base away. Other DNA sequences from this sample encode an identical CDR3 as well. The CDR3 here is CSAPGGNTQYF. CDR3 bases: TGCAGTGCTCCTGGGGGAAATACTCAGTATTTT. The rearrangement uses TRBV20-1 and TRBJ2-3; D possibly uses TRBD1 or TRBD2 (5 bases each). Germline lookup yields CDR1 DFQATT and CDR2 SNEGSKA (reference sequence). The CDR3 sequence is 11 residues long.

As to this clone: One end of the junction fails to match germline, which may point to a read error. Other DNA sequences from this sample encode an identical CDR3 as well. The genes are TRBV9 and TRBJ1-1, with D possibly being TRBD1 (6 bases). Germline CDR1 and CDR2: SGDLS and YYNGEE. The CDR3 spans 15 residues. In DNA, the CDR3 is TGTGCCAGCAGCTCAGCGGGGGGGCCGGGCACTGAGGCTTTCTTT. It yields the protein CASSSAGGPGTEAFF.